A selection of T cell receptor beta chains follows, all from one sample in a study of T cells in localized non-small cell lung cancer. TCRdb keeps only in-frame clones here, not all; method: immunoSEQ multiplex PCR. Here the sample spans 23,000 or so clones, around 90% being singletons. The sequences come from peripheral blood, collected before any cancer treatment. The receptors originated from a man aged 35-75 years with stage I squamous cell lung carcinoma. Each CDR3 is given with its conserved first and last residue. The D gene is left open where the match is weak. Size tells how often a clone was seen (once, few, many) or the class of an expanded clone, and some rows leave it out.

size: once
J: TRBJ2-3
D: NA
V: TRBV9
CDR3: CASSLGAGRSTDTQYF
DNA: TGTGCCAGCAGCCTCGGGGCGGGGAGAAGCACAGATACGCAGTATTTT

size: NA
J: TRBJ1-5
D: NA
V: TRBV21-1
CDR3: CASSQGEAPSWGNQPQHF
DNA: TGTGCCAGCAGCCAGGGAGAAGCACCCTCCTGGGGCAATCAGCCCCAGCATTTT

size: NA
J: TRBJ2-1
D: NA
V: TRBV25-1
CDR3: CASSVGDEQFF
DNA: TGTGCCAGCAGCGTGGGTGATGAGCAGTTCTTC

size: once
J: TRBJ2-7
D: TRBD2
V: TRBV7-9
CDR3: CASSSSGGYEQYF
DNA: TGTGCCAGCAGCTCTAGCGGGGGCTACGAGCAGTACTTC

size: NA
J: TRBJ2-3
D: NA
V: TRBV15
CDR3: CATSREATARADTQYF
DNA: TGTGCCACCAGCAGAGAAGCGACAGCTCGGGCAGATACGCAGTATTTT

size: NA
J: TRBJ1-2
D: NA
V: TRBV28
CDR3: CASSLSRNGYGYTF
DNA: TGTGCCAGCAGTTTAAGCAGGAATGGTTATGGCTACACCTTC

size: NA
J: TRBJ2-6
D: TRBD1
V: TRBV29-1
CDR3: CSVEAPIRGQGANVLTF
DNA: TGCAGCGTTGAAGCTCCAATCAGGGGGCAAGGGGCCAACGTCCTGACTTTC

size: NA
J: TRBJ1-5
D: NA
V: TRBV19
CDR3: CASSPTGSQPQHF
DNA: TGTGCCAGTAGTCCAACAGGGAGTCAGCCCCAGCATTTT

size: NA
J: TRBJ1-1
D: NA
V: TRBV18
CDR3: CASSPGVAMNTEAFF
DNA: TGTGCCAGCTCACCAGGAGTGGCGATGAACACTGAAGCTTTCTTT

size: NA
J: TRBJ2-7
D: TRBD1
V: TRBV5-5
CDR3: CASSFDVPGQGLNEQYF
DNA: TGTGCCAGCAGCTTTGACGTCCCGGGACAGGGACTGAACGAGCAGTACTTC

size: NA
J: TRBJ2-5
D: TRBD1
V: TRBV5-4
CDR3: CASSRDRGETQYF
DNA: TGTGCCAGCAGCCGGGACAGGGGGGAGACCCAGTACTTC

size: NA
J: TRBJ1-1
D: TRBD1
V: TRBV12-5
CDR3: CARGWGGTGARGAEAFF
DNA: TGTGCTCGTGGTTGGGGGGGGACAGGGGCAAGGGGAGCTGAAGCTTTCTTT

size: NA
J: TRBJ2-7
D: NA
V: TRBV5-1
CDR3: CASSRQDRYEQYF
DNA: TGCGCCAGCAGCAGGCAGGACCGCTACGAGCAGTACTTC

size: NA
J: TRBJ2-5
D: NA
V: TRBV2
CDR3: CASSRGQEETQYF
DNA: TGTGCCAGCAGTCGAGGGCAGGAAGAGACCCAGTACTTC

size: NA
J: TRBJ2-5
D: NA
V: TRBV7-6
CDR3: CASSLRNSLQETQYF
DNA: TGTGCCAGCAGCTTAAGGAACAGCCTCCAAGAGACCCAGTACTTC

size: NA
J: TRBJ1-1
D: NA
V: TRBV15
CDR3: CATSRFSNGVGHTEAFF
DNA: TGTGCCACCAGCAGATTCTCAAATGGGGTTGGGCACACTGAAGCTTTCTTT